These 7 T cell receptor beta chains were all obtained from the same sample, sequenced in a study of T cells in Graves' hyperthyroidism and ophthalmopathy. The CDR3 regions of TCR beta were amplified from RNA transcripts. Researchers ran a first-round RT-PCR on the TCR CDR3 using the HTBI primer set. Each CDR3 protein is one row after TCRdb ran MiXCR on the multiplex PCR reads. Among over 400,000 distinct CDR3 sequences listed, about 20% were seen once. The sample taken for sequencing was blood. The source is a woman aged 65 to 85 with Graves' ophthalmopathy.

This clonotype has more than one count but fewer than ten. J is TRBJ2-1 and V is TRBV12-3 or TRBV12-4, with 7 bases lining up with TRBD1. The CDR3 extends over 15 amino acids. V shed 3 bases and J 4 bases; nucleotides not matched to a gene: 6. In nucleotides, the CDR3 is TGTGCCAGCAGTTTGGTCCGGGGACAGTACAATGAGCAGTTCTTC. This encodes CASSLVRGQYNEQFF.

This clonotype was counted only a few times. This chain joins TRBV7-2 and TRBJ1-3; the D gene is possibly TRBD1 (6 bases). V was clipped by 5 bases and J by 4 bases, with 12 bases between them. The CDR3 has 14 residues. Germline assignment: CDR1 SGHTA and CDR2 FQGNSA. The DNA for the CDR3 is TGTGCCAGCAGCCCCACAGGGTACGGAAACACCATATATTTT. Its translation: CASSPTGYGNTIYF.

The chain uses TRBV12-3 or TRBV12-4 and TRBJ1-1; D is possibly TRBD1 (5 bases). The CDR3 covers 15 residues. V lost 2 bases, J lost 0 bases, and 10 bases lay in between. The CDR3 is CASSLQVQVNTEAFF. CDR3 nucleotide sequence: TGTGCCAGCAGTTTACAGGTACAGGTGAACACTGAAGCTTTCTTT.

Only a few counts were recorded for this clonotype. The chain has TRBV6-5 and TRBJ2-3; D is undetermined. The CDR3 contains 20 residues. Trimming took 1 base from V and 4 from J, leaving 27 bases between them. Germline-derived CDR1 and CDR2 are MNHEY and SVGAGI. For the CDR3, the DNA is TGTGCCAGCAGTTACTTAACCCGACCCTCGTCAGGACCGAACGCAGATACGCAGTATTTT. Translated, it gives CASSYLTRPSSGPNADTQYF.

The rearrangement joins TRBV20-1 to TRBJ1-2; D perhaps matches TRBD1 (5 bases). Deletions cut 2 bases from V and 2 bases from J, with 12 bases between. This CDR3 is built from 14 residues. Germline-derived CDR1 and CDR2 are DFQATT and SNEGSKA (reference sequence). CDR3 loop: CSARLTVTNYGYTF. CDR3 in DNA: TGCAGTGCTAGACTGACAGTGACCAACTATGGCTACACCTTC.

The chain joins TRBV6-5 to TRBJ2-5; D unresolved. V lost 0 bases, J lost 0 bases, and 5 bases lay in between. The germline CDR1 and CDR2 sequences are MNHEY and SVGAGI. This CDR3 spans 14 amino acids. The CDR3 loop reads CASSYSTNQETQYF. The CDR3 DNA reads TGTGCCAGCAGTTACTCGACAAACCAAGAGACCCAGTACTTC.

This clonotype was detected many times. The chain combines TRBV11-2 with TRBJ2-1; 10 nucleotides line up with TRBD1. The CDR3 length is 14 residues. Germline assignment: CDR1 SGHAT and CDR2 FQNNGV. With V trimmed by 5 bases and J by 6 bases, 4 bases remained unmatched. This CDR3 reads CASSRGQGFNEQFF. The CDR3 DNA is TGTGCCAGCAGCCGGGGACAGGGGTTCAATGAGCAGTTCTTC.